Listed here are 31 T cell receptor beta chains from one sample, sequenced in a study of regulatory dendritic cells for organ transplantation (TCRdb year 2017). Receptor libraries were prepared by the immunoSEQ multiplex PCR assay. TCRdb obtained this table from immuneACCESS and retained in-frame rearrangements with V and J assigned. These tables miss some clones; where compared with another copy, unresolved V genes account for less than half of the shortfall, and the remainder is unexplained. Counted in this sample were 25,000 to 30,000 clones; approximately 79% of them appeared once. 2% to 2.5% of the sample is in the top ten clones. The sample was memory CD4+ T cells from blood. Explained via the paper, the cell subset or site label denotes: CD45RO+ memory T cells. Every receptor here comes from a human donor in good health.

V usage is TRBV7-9 and J usage is TRBJ2-3; 7 bases are shared with TRBD2. Germline trimming cut 5 bases from V and 2 bases from J; bases unmatched to any gene: 4. The germline CDR1 and CDR2 sequences are SEHNR and FQNEAQ (reference sequence). The CDR3 is 14 residues long. CDR3 coding DNA: TGTGCCAGCAGCCCGGGACTACTCACAGATACGCAGTATTTT. This encodes CASSPGLLTDTQYF.

The chain is built from TRBV30 and TRBJ2-7; no definite D call. CDR3 length equals 14 residues. Trimming shortened V by 0 bases and J by 5 bases, and 14 bases separated the two germline ends. The V gene's germline CDR1 is GTSNPN and CDR2 SVGIG (reference sequence). DNA for the CDR3: TGTGCCTGGAGTGTTCTTAGGGAATTCAACGAGCAGTACTTC. This sequence encodes CAWSVLREFNEQYF.

The gene calls are TRBV18 and TRBJ2-7; 8 bases align to TRBD1. V gave up 3 bases and J gave up 2 bases; unmatched junction bases: 3. CDR1 KGHSH and CDR2 LQKENI come from the germline V gene. This CDR3 has 14 residues. CDR3 amino acids: CASSPRTGPYEQYF. In nucleotides, the CDR3 is TGTGCCAGCTCACCCCGGACAGGGCCCTACGAGCAGTACTTC.

Only a few counts were recorded for this clone. V usage is TRBV14 and J usage is TRBJ2-7; D unresolved. The germline V gene has CDR1 SGHDN and CDR2 FVKESK. This CDR3 contains 12 residues. The V end was cut by 2 bases, the J end by 2 bases, with 4 bases between. The CDR3 sequence: CASSQSAYEQYF. The DNA of the CDR3 is TGTGCCAGCAGCCAAAGTGCCTACGAGCAGTACTTC. Filled out from reference TRBV14 and TRBJ2-7, the complete variable domain reads EAGVTQFPSHSVIEKGQTVTLRCDPISGHDNLYWYRRVMGKEIKFLLHFVKESKQDESGMPNNRFLAERTGGTYSTLKVQPAELEDSGVYFCASSQSAYEQYFGPGTRLTVT.

The chain couples TRBV12-5 to TRBJ2-5; 8 nucleotides agree with TRBD2. The germline V gene has CDR1 LGHNT and CDR2 FRNRAP. The CDR3 sequence is 14 residues long. Trimming removed 6 bases from V and 3 bases from J; junction bases left unmatched: 6. As DNA, the CDR3 is TGTGCTAGTGGGATATCGGGACTAGAAGAGACCCAGTACTTC. Amino acids: CASGISGLEETQYF.

V gene TRBV6-5 combines with J gene TRBJ2-7, with 7 bases lining up with TRBD1. With V trimmed by 2 bases and J by 2 bases, 6 bases remained unmatched. Germline values: CDR1 MNHEY, CDR2 SVGAGI. This CDR3 spans 15 amino acids. The CDR3 bases are TGTGCCAGCAGTTACAGGGCAGGGGGTGCCTACGAGCAGTACTTC. Protein: CASSYRAGGAYEQYF.

The table lists this clone with a few counts. CDR3 loop: CASSEGGVSQPQHF. The CDR3 region has the DNA TGTGCCAGCAGTGAAGGGGGCGTGTCTCAGCCCCAGCATTTT. This sequence joins TRBV2 and TRBJ1-5; a possible D gene is TRBD1 (5 bases). This CDR3 region has 14 residues. Trimming stripped 1 base from V and 6 bases from J, with 10 bases between. The germline V gene has CDR1 SNHLY and CDR2 FYNNEI.

This clone was found once. V usage is TRBV19 and J usage is TRBJ2-1; D is uncertain. Trimming stripped 2 bases from V and 6 bases from J, with 11 bases between. CDR1 LNHDA and CDR2 SQIVND come from the germline V gene (reference sequence). The length of the CDR3 is 14 residues. Here the CDR3 DNA reads TGTGCCAGTAGTATAATGTCGTCGAGCAATGAGCAGTTCTTC. This translates into CASSIMSSSNEQFF.

The V gene is TRBV11-2, the J gene TRBJ2-7, with D tentatively TRBD1 or TRBD2 (5 bases each). Germline V lookup: CDR1 SGHAT, CDR2 FQNNGV. The CDR3 covers 14 residues. Trimming took 8 bases from V and 3 from J, leaving 17 bases between them. CDR3 coding DNA: TGTGCCAGCGGCTCGGGACCACCAATCTACGAGCAGTACTTC. Translated: CASGSGPPIYEQYF. Variable domain in full (rest from reference TRBV11-2 and TRBJ2-7): EAGVAQSPRYKIIEKRQSVAFWCNPISGHATLYWYQQILGQGPKLLIQFQNNGVVDDSQLPKDRFSAERLKGVDSTLKIQPAKLEDSAVYLCASGSGPPIYEQYFGPGTRLTVT.

This rearrangement joins TRBV28 to TRBJ2-7; D not resolved. Germline V lookup: CDR1 MDHEN, CDR2 SYDVKM. The V end lost 10 bases, the J end lost 2 bases, and 18 bases lay between the germline ends. The CDR3 spans 14 residues. The CDR3 DNA reads as TGTGCCACCCTCAACGGGCTAGGGACCTACGAGCAGTACTTC. This encodes CATLNGLGTYEQYF.

The J gene is TRBJ2-3, the V gene TRBV7-2; no definite D call. V dropped 3 bases and J dropped 4 bases, with 8 bases sitting between them. The CDR3 extends over 13 amino acids. Germline V gene sequence: CDR1 SGHTA, CDR2 FQGNSA. The CDR3 bases are TGTGCCAGCAGCTTGGTTAAGTCAGATACGCAGTATTTT. Its protein is CASSLVKSDTQYF.

There are a few counts of this clone. The gene calls are TRBV4-3 and TRBJ2-6; D uncertain. V lost 0 bases, J lost 0 bases, and 6 bases lay in between. The CDR3 totals 16 residues. The germline CDR1 and CDR2 sequences are LGHNA and YSLEER. The CDR3 bases are TGCGCCAGCAGCCAAGATTCCAGCTCTGGGGCCAACGTCCTGACTTTC. It yields the protein CASSQDSSSGANVLTF.

The rearrangement uses TRBV25-1 and TRBJ1-5; D remains ambiguous. Trimming stripped 3 bases from V and 5 bases from J, with 8 bases between. This CDR3 comprises 13 residues. Germline V gives CDR1 MGHDK, CDR2 SYGVNS. The CDR3 DNA reads as TGTGCCAGCAGTGATATAGGGTATCAGCCCCAGCATTTT. This encodes CASSDIGYQPQHF. Drawing the rest from reference TRBV25-1 and TRBJ1-5, the complete variable domain is EADIYQTPRYLVIGTGKKITLECSQTMGHDKMYWYQQDPGMELHLIHYSYGVNSTEKGDLSSESTVSRIRTEHFPLTLESARPSHTSQYLCASSDIGYQPQHFGDGTRLSIL.

The chain links TRBV4-2 to TRBJ1-2; D not certain. Germline CDR1 is LGHNA and CDR2 is YNFKEQ. The CDR3 loop spans 17 amino acids. The V end was cut by 0 bases, the J end by 4 bases, with 18 bases between. CDR3 protein: CASSQDLARWQSYGYTF. For the CDR3, the DNA is TGTGCCAGCAGCCAAGATTTAGCTCGTTGGCAATCCTATGGCTACACCTTC.

The chain recombines TRBV18 with TRBJ1-1, with unresolved D. Germline CDR1 is KGHSH and CDR2 is LQKENI. The CDR3 consists of 15 residues. Trimming removed 3 bases at V and 1 base at J, with 12 bases between. CDR3 protein: CASSPVGRTNTEAFF. The CDR3 bases are TGTGCCAGCTCACCGGTCGGCAGAACGAACACTGAAGCTTTCTTT.

The chain recombines TRBV27 with TRBJ1-2; maybe TRBD1 (6 bases). The CDR3 is 15 residues long. Germline V gene sequence: CDR1 MNHEY, CDR2 SMNVEV (reference sequence). The V and J ends lost 2 bases and 2 bases respectively, with 12 bases between them. In nucleotides, the CDR3 is TGTGCCAGCAGTTTAGCAGGGGCCGGGAACTATGGCTACACCTTC. Its translation: CASSLAGAGNYGYTF.

The V gene is TRBV18, the J gene TRBJ2-3, with 8 bases fitting TRBD2. Unmatched junction bases numbered 8, after V lost 4 bases and J lost 2 bases. Germline lookup yields CDR1 KGHSH and CDR2 LQKENI. This CDR3 has 16 residues. Here the CDR3 reads CASSRVLAANTDTQYF. The CDR3 DNA follows: TGTGCCAGCTCACGGGTACTAGCGGCCAACACAGATACGCAGTATTTT. Based on the CDR3 plus reference TRBV18 and TRBJ2-3, the full variable domain is NAGVMQNPRHLVRRRGQEARLRCSPMKGHSHVYWYRQLPEEGLKFMVYLQKENIIDESGMPKERFSAEFPKEGPSILRIQQVVRGDSAAYFCASSRVLAANTDTQYFGPGTRLTVL.

CDR3 sequence reads: CASSPGQGYGYTF. CDR3 bases: TGTGCCAGCAGCCCGGGACAGGGCTATGGCTACACCTTC. The chain couples TRBV7-6 to TRBJ1-2; TRBD1 matches at 9 bases. With V trimmed by 5 bases and J by 4 bases, 2 bases remained unmatched. CDR1 is SGHVS and CDR2 is FNYEAQ in the germline V gene. This CDR3 is 13 amino acids long.

The V gene is TRBV5-8, the J gene TRBJ1-2; no reliable D call. CDR3 length equals 13 residues. CDR1 is SGHTS and CDR2 is YDEGEE in the germline V gene. Trimming took 4 bases from V and 7 from J, leaving 14 bases between them. The CDR3 DNA sequence: TGTGCCAGCAGCCCCTCAAGGCGAGGTGGCTACACCTTC. It yields the protein CASSPSRRGGYTF. Filled out from reference TRBV5-8 and TRBJ1-2, the complete variable domain reads EAGVTQSPTHLIKTRGQQATLRCSPISGHTSVYWYQQALGLGLQFLLWYDEGEERNRGNFPPRFSGRQFPNYSSELNVNALELEDSALYLCASSPSRRGGYTFGSGTRLTVV.

This clone showed up just once. The genes are TRBV7-2 and TRBJ1-3; D is undetermined. Between the trimmed V and J ends, which lost 5 bases and 0 bases, there was a span of 23 bases. Germline V gives CDR1 SGHTA, CDR2 FQGNSA. There are 19 residues in the CDR3. CDR3 coding DNA: TGTGCCAGCAGCCCCCAAAAAGGTAGTCTCTGGAACTCTGGAAACACCATATATTTT. This sequence encodes CASSPQKGSLWNSGNTIYF. Together with reference TRBV7-2 and TRBJ1-3, the CDR3 gives the full variable domain: GAGVSQSPSNKVTEKGKDVELRCDPISGHTALYWYRQSLGQGLEFLIYFQGNSAPDKSGLPSDRFSAERTGGSVSTLTIQRTQQEDSAVYLCASSPQKGSLWNSGNTIYFGEGSWLTVV.

The chain recombines TRBV25-1 with TRBJ2-3; D unresolved. The ends were cut back, 8 bases at V and 3 bases at J, with 6 bases in the middle. The V gene's germline CDR1 is MGHDK and CDR2 SYGVNS. The CDR3 runs 11 residues. The CDR3 DNA follows: TGTGCCAGCCTTTATACAGATACGCAGTATTTT. Translation gives CASLYTDTQYF. Drawing the rest from reference TRBV25-1 and TRBJ2-3, the complete variable domain is EADIYQTPRYLVIGTGKKITLECSQTMGHDKMYWYQQDPGMELHLIHYSYGVNSTEKGDLSSESTVSRIRTEHFPLTLESARPSHTSQYLCASLYTDTQYFGPGTRLTVL.

J is TRBJ1-1 and V is TRBV14; D possibly corresponds to TRBD1 (5 bases). The CDR3 is made up of 15 amino acids. Per germline, CDR1 SGHDN and CDR2 FVKESK. The ends were cut back, 1 base at V and 11 bases at J, with 20 bases in the middle. The CDR3 region is CASSQGSAIWGKAFF. CDR3 DNA: TGTGCCAGCAGCCAAGGATCGGCGATTTGGGGGAAGGCTTTCTTT.

The chain is built from TRBV25-1 and TRBJ2-3, with 7 bases identical to TRBD2. The J segment lost 1 base and the V segment lost 2 bases, leaving 0 bases of the junction unmatched. The CDR3 length is 14 residues. Germline V CDR1 and CDR2: MGHDK, SYGVNS. The CDR3 loop is CASSEAGGTDTQYF. Written as DNA, the CDR3 is TGTGCCAGCAGTGAAGCGGGGGGCACAGATACGCAGTATTTT.

The chain uses TRBV6-5 and TRBJ2-7; 9 nucleotides agree with TRBD1. Germline V gene data show CDR1 as MNHEY and CDR2 as SVGAGI. V lost 6 bases, J lost 4 bases, and 10 bases stayed unmatched. CDR3 length: 15 residues. CDR3 sequence (DNA): TGTGCCAGCAGACGCTACCGGGACAGGGCGTACGAGCAGTACTTC. Its translation: CASRRYRDRAYEQYF.

The CDR3 region is CASSPNGGRQETQYF. The CDR3 DNA follows: TGTGCCAGCAGCCCTAACGGAGGGAGACAAGAGACCCAGTACTTC. The chain combines TRBV25-1 with TRBJ2-5; maybe TRBD2 (6 bases). CDR3 length: 15 amino acids. The V end was cut by 6 bases, the J end by 2 bases, with 16 bases between. Per germline, CDR1 MGHDK and CDR2 SYGVNS.

This rearrangement joins TRBV7-2 to TRBJ2-5; D is unclear. CDR3 length: 14 residues. Trimming left V 3 bases short and J 4 bases short, with 12 bases between. Germline CDR1 SGHTA, CDR2 FQGNSA. This CDR3 is CASSFSSGGETQYF. CDR3 nucleotides: TGTGCCAGCAGCTTCAGCTCGGGTGGAGAGACCCAGTACTTC.

This clone turned up a few times. This chain joins TRBV18 and TRBJ2-4; no reliable D call. V lost 0 bases to trimming and J lost 0 bases, with 3 bases between them. The CDR3 extends over 14 amino acids. The germline V gene encodes CDR1 KGHSH and CDR2 LQKENI. CDR3: CASSPPLAKNIQYF. The CDR3 DNA reads TGTGCCAGCTCACCACCGCTAGCCAAAAACATTCAGTACTTC.

In its sample, this clone was seen a few times. This chain uses TRBV5-1 with TRBJ1-2; D is uncertain. The CDR3 loop spans 12 amino acids. CDR1 and CDR2 (germline): SGHRS, YFSETQ. Between the trimmed V and J ends, which lost 6 bases and 2 bases, there was a span of 8 bases. CDR3 amino acids: CASTGENYGYTF. For the CDR3, the DNA is TGCGCCAGCACCGGGGAGAACTATGGCTACACCTTC.

This clone was counted between two and nine times. J is TRBJ1-2 and V is TRBV18; D is ambiguous. V lost 0 bases and J lost 3, with 8 bases in between. This CDR3 is built from 14 residues. Germline loops: CDR1 KGHSH, CDR2 LQKENI. The CDR3 is CASSPPTRYYGYTF. The CDR3 bases are TGTGCCAGCTCACCACCGACGAGGTACTATGGCTACACCTTC.

This clone was observed a handful of times. V usage is TRBV25-1 and J usage is TRBJ2-7, with 8 bases matching TRBD1. V lost 1 base, J lost 0 bases, and 8 bases stayed unmatched. Germline values: CDR1 MGHDK, CDR2 SYGVNS. This CDR3 comprises 17 residues. This chain's CDR3 is CASSEWGQAESSYEQYF. CDR3 bases: TGTGCCAGCAGTGAATGGGGACAGGCCGAGAGCTCCTACGAGCAGTACTTC.

This rearrangement joins TRBV7-9 to TRBJ1-2; D ambiguous. This CDR3 region has 12 residues. V dropped 3 bases and J dropped 7 bases, with 9 bases sitting between them. CDR1 is SEHNR and CDR2 is FQNEAQ in the germline V gene (reference sequence). The CDR3 loop is CASSFHEFGYTF. CDR3 nucleotide sequence: TGTGCCAGCAGCTTTCATGAGTTTGGCTACACCTTC.